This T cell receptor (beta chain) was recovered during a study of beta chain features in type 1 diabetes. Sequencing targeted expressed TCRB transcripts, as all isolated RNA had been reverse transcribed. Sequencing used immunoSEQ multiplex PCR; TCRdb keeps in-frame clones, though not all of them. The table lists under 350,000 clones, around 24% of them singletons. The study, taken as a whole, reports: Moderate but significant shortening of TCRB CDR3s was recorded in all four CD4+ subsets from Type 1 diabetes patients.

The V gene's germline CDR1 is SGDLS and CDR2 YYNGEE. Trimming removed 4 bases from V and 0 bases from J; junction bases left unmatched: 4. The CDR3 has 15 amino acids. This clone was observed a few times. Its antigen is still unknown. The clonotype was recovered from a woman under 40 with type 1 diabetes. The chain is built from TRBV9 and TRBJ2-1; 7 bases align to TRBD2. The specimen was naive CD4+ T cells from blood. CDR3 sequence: CASSPSGNSYNEQFF. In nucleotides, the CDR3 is TGTGCCAGCAGCCCAAGCGGGAACTCCTACAATGAGCAGTTCTTC.